The clone carrying this T cell receptor (beta chain) was detected only a few times. Its antigen remains unknown. Since all of the isolated RNA was reverse transcribed, expressed TCRB transcripts were what got sequenced. Using immunoSEQ multiplex PCR, the repertoire was profiled, and TCRdb retains in-frame clones only, with some absent. The sample carries roughly 730,000 clones, roughly 12% recorded once. CD45RO/CCR7/CD25/CD127/CD95/CD27 sorting isolated CD4+ naive, central memory, regulatory and stem cell-like memory cells. Germline assignment: CDR1 MDHEN and CDR2 SYDVKM. V dropped 0 bases and J dropped 7 bases, with 3 bases sitting between them. CDR3 length equals 11 residues. The sample comes from a study of beta chain features in type 1 diabetes. Turning to the study itself: Patients did not differ from healthy donors in age, gender or cell yield. Regarding the study as a whole: Reduced insertions and increased deletions marked VDJ junctions in type 1 diabetes patients. In every one of the four CD4+ subsets, TCRB CDR3s were moderately but significantly shorter in Type 1 diabetes patients. The naive, central memory and Treg TCRB repertoires showed an apparent similarity that was greater among patients than among healthy donors.

The source of this sequence is a man between 18 and 35 years old with type 1 diabetes. The chain employs TRBV28 and TRBJ1-1; the D is unclear. The sample comprised naive CD4+ T cells from blood. Written as DNA, the CDR3 is TGTGCCAGCAGTTTATGGGGTGAAGCTTTCTTT. This sequence encodes CASSLWGEAFF.